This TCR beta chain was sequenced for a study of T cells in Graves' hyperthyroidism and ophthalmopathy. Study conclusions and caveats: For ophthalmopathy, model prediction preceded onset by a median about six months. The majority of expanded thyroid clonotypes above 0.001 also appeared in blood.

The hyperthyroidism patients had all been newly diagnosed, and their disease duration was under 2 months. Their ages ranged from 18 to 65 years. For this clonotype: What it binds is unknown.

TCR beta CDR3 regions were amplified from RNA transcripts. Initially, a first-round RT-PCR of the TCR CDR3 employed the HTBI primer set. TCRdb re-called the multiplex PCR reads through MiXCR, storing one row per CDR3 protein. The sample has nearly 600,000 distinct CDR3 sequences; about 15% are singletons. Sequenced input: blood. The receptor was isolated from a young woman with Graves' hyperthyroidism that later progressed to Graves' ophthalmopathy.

The CDR3 loop reads CSARVRDRTYEQYF. The CDR3 region has the DNA TGCAGTGCTAGAGTTCGGGACAGAACCTACGAGCAGTACTTC. This chain links TRBV20-1 with TRBJ2-7; TRBD1 agrees at 7 bases. Looked up from germline, CDR1 is DFQATT and CDR2 is SNEGSKA (reference sequence). V was pared by 1 base and J by 2 bases, with 5 bases of the junction left unmatched. The CDR3 covers 14 residues.